The 32 T cell receptor beta chains given below trace back to one sample, sequenced in a study of T cell responses to AZD1222 COVID-19 vaccine. Repertoires were generated with immunoSEQ multiplex PCR, while TCRdb's copy carries only in-frame clones and drops some. The sample records around 100,000 clones, less than 90% being singletons. The specimen was peripheral blood, collected on day 0 of AZD1222 vaccination. The source is an adult in good health.

The genes are TRBV6-5 and TRBJ1-2; D unresolved. CDR3 size: 13 residues. Germline CDR1 reads MNHEY; CDR2 reads SVGAGI. V gave up 8 bases and J gave up 8 bases, with 18 bases separating them. The CDR3 sequence: CASGAGHGIGYTF. In nucleotides, the CDR3 is TGTGCCAGCGGAGCCGGTCATGGAATCGGCTACACCTTC.

V and J are TRBV30 and TRBJ1-2; no definite D call. The germline V gene encodes CDR1 GTSNPN and CDR2 SVGIG (reference sequence). V was trimmed by 2 bases and J by 8 bases, leaving 12 bases between them. The CDR3 is 12 amino acids. This CDR3 reads CAWSHGSGGYTF. The CDR3 nucleotides are TGTGCCTGGAGTCACGGGAGCGGCGGCTACACCTTC.

J is TRBJ1-5 and V is TRBV6-2 or TRBV6-3, with D perhaps TRBD1 (5 bases). The germline V and J ends were trimmed by 6 bases and 6 bases, with 12 bases remaining between them. The CDR3 extends over 13 amino acids. Per germline, CDR1 MNHEY and CDR2 SVGEGT. The CDR3 spells CASSPRGGQPQHF. The CDR3 DNA reads as TGTGCCAGCAGCCCGCGCGGGGGTCAGCCCCAGCATTTT.

CDR3 in amino acids: CASSESYSNQPQHF. The CDR3 DNA sequence: TGTGCCAGCAGTGAATCCTATAGCAATCAGCCCCAGCATTTT. The chain carries TRBV14 and TRBJ1-5, with D uncertain. V dropped 6 bases and J dropped 0 bases, with 9 bases sitting between them. The CDR3 contains 14 residues. Germline CDR1 is SGHDN and CDR2 is FVKESK. The entire variable domain, with the rest obtained from reference TRBV14 and TRBJ1-5, is as follows: EAGVTQFPSHSVIEKGQTVTLRCDPISGHDNLYWYRRVMGKEIKFLLHFVKESKQDESGMPNNRFLAERTGGTYSTLKVQPAELEDSGVYFCASSESYSNQPQHFGDGTRLSIL.

The chain employs TRBV7-2 and TRBJ2-7; D unresolved. The ends were cut back, 6 bases at V and 3 bases at J, with 9 bases in the middle. CDR3 length: 12 residues. Germline loops: CDR1 SGHTA, CDR2 FQGNSA. The CDR3 loop reads CASRDESYEQYF. DNA for the CDR3: TGTGCCAGCAGGGATGAAAGCTACGAGCAGTACTTC.

The chain carries TRBV20-1 and TRBJ2-4; no clear D. The CDR3 runs 12 residues. In germline, CDR1 is DFQATT, CDR2 SNEGSKA (reference sequence). V was pared by 3 bases and J by 7 bases, with 10 bases between. The CDR3 is CSASKSNNIQYF. The DNA for the CDR3 is TGCAGTGCTAGTAAAAGCAATAACATTCAGTACTTC.

The chain joins TRBV13 to TRBJ1-1; D is undetermined. CDR1 is PRHDT, CDR2 FYEKMQ, per germline (reference sequence). The CDR3 runs 14 residues. V gave up 3 bases and J gave up 5 bases, with 13 bases separating them. CDR3 nucleotides: TGTGCCAGCAGCTTGACTGTCCGCGATACTGAAGCTTTCTTT. Amino acids: CASSLTVRDTEAFF. The full variable domain, rest sourced from reference TRBV13 and TRBJ1-1, is AAGVIQSPRHLIKEKRETATLKCYPIPRHDTVYWYQQGPGQDPQFLISFYEKMQSDKGSIPDRFSAQQFSDYHSELNMSSLELGDSALYFCASSLTVRDTEAFFGQGTRLTVV.

This clone has just a few counts. Mismatch with germline at one junction end may stem from a read error. The V gene is TRBV27, the J gene TRBJ2-2; 7 positions agree with TRBD1. CDR1 and CDR2 (germline): MNHEY, SMNVEV (reference sequence). The CDR3 covers 15 residues. CDR3 DNA sequence: TGTGCCAGCAGTTTTCAGACAGGGAACGCCGGGGAGCTGTTTTTT. Its translation is CASSFQTGNAGELFF.

The V and J genes are TRBV5-1 and TRBJ2-5; TRBD2 matches at 10 bases. Germline V CDR1 and CDR2: SGHRS, YFSETQ. V shed 4 bases, J shed 2 bases, and the junction held 11 bases outside the gene matches. The CDR3 runs to 17 residues. CDR3 protein: CASSRRLAGEPQETQYF. CDR3 nucleotide sequence: TGCGCCAGCAGCCGGCGACTAGCGGGTGAGCCTCAAGAGACCCAGTACTTC.

The chain couples TRBV10-3 to TRBJ2-7, with D perhaps matching TRBD2 (5 bases). V was pared by 5 bases and J by 1 base, with 6 bases between. Germline V gene sequence: CDR1 ENHRY, CDR2 SYGVKD. The CDR3 spans 12 residues. This CDR3 reads CAISTGSYEQYF. For the CDR3, the DNA is TGTGCCATCAGTACGGGGTCCTACGAGCAGTACTTC.

This chain links TRBV5-1 with TRBJ2-5; 8 nucleotides agree with TRBD1. Trimming at V came to 2 bases and at J to 3 bases, leaving 6 bases not matched to a gene. The CDR3 extends over 15 amino acids. In germline, CDR1 is SGHRS, CDR2 YFSETQ. The CDR3 loop is CASSLNTGGKETQYF. DNA for the CDR3: TGCGCCAGCAGCTTAAATACAGGGGGTAAAGAGACCCAGTACTTC. Supplemented by reference TRBV5-1 and TRBJ2-5, the full variable domain reads KAGVTQTPRYLIKTRGQQVTLSCSPISGHRSVSWYQQTPGQGLQFLFEYFSETQRNKGNFPGRFSGRQFSNSRSEMNVSTLELGDSALYLCASSLNTGGKETQYFGPGTRLLVL.

The chain is built from TRBV29-1 and TRBJ1-2, with no clear D. Germline assignment: CDR1 SQVTM and CDR2 ANQGSEA. The CDR3 length is 12 residues. V lost 1 base, J lost 5 bases, and 8 bases lay in between. The CDR3 coding sequence is TGCAGCGTTGAAGCGATCTCTTATGGCTACACCTTC. Protein product: CSVEAISYGYTF.

The chain employs TRBV28 and TRBJ1-2, with a weak D call TRBD1 (6 bases). With 6 bases removed from V and 0 bases from J, the gap between germline ends came to 8 bases. Germline values: CDR1 MDHEN, CDR2 SYDVKM. The CDR3 spans 13 residues. The CDR3 region has the DNA TGTGCCAGCAGACAGGGAGCTAACTATGGCTACACCTTC. Protein product: CASRQGANYGYTF.

The rearrangement links TRBV3-1 (or the pseudogene TRBV3-2) to TRBJ2-3; the match to TRBD2 covers 10 bases. Germline trimming cut 1 base from V and 4 bases from J; bases unmatched to any gene: 8. This CDR3 region has 17 residues. Per germline, CDR1 LGHDT and CDR2 YNNKEL (reference sequence). CDR3 bases: TGTGCCAGCAGCCAAGCCCGTAGCGGGAGGTTCCCAGATACGCAGTATTTT. It is translated as CASSQARSGRFPDTQYF.

V gene TRBV18 combines with J gene TRBJ1-1, with unresolved D. Trimming took 2 bases from V and 1 from J, leaving 8 bases between them. This CDR3 has 14 amino acids. The germline V gene has CDR1 KGHSH and CDR2 LQKENI. CDR3 bases: TGTGCCAGCTCACCAGCCATCCCGAACACTGAAGCTTTCTTT. Its protein product is CASSPAIPNTEAFF. The variable domain in full, with the rest retrieved from reference TRBV18 and TRBJ1-1, is NAGVMQNPRHLVRRRGQEARLRCSPMKGHSHVYWYRQLPEEGLKFMVYLQKENIIDESGMPKERFSAEFPKEGPSILRIQQVVRGDSAAYFCASSPAIPNTEAFFGQGTRLTVV.

Written as DNA, the CDR3 is TGTGCCAGCAGCTTAGCGGCCCGCTCCCTTTTGGGGACCTACAATGAGCAGTTCTTC. It encodes CASSLAARSLLGTYNEQFF. The genes are TRBV7-8 and TRBJ2-1; D remains ambiguous. V was cut by 0 bases and J by 2 bases, with 20 bases left in between. Germline CDR1 and CDR2: SGHVS and FQNEAQ. This CDR3 has 19 amino acids.

The count of this clone is one. The chain uses TRBV15 and TRBJ2-5, with TRBD2 matching 9 bases. The CDR3 has 18 residues. V shed 3 bases, J shed 1 base, and the junction held 12 bases outside the gene matches. Germline lookup yields CDR1 LNHNV and CDR2 YYDKDF (reference sequence). The DNA of the CDR3 is TGTGCCACCAGCAGCGCACTGGGACTAGCACCGACCCAAGAGACCCAGTACTTC. It encodes CATSSALGLAPTQETQYF.

The V gene is TRBV28, the J gene TRBJ1-5, with D maybe TRBD1 (6 bases). The V and J ends lost 6 bases and 3 bases respectively, with 12 bases between them. Germline V lookup: CDR1 MDHEN, CDR2 SYDVKM. The CDR3 covers 14 residues. The CDR3 coding sequence is TGTGCCAGCAGCAGTGGACAGTACAATCAGCCCCAGCATTTT. It codes for CASSSGQYNQPQHF. The full variable domain, its missing parts supplied by reference TRBV28 and TRBJ1-5, is DVKVTQSSRYLVKRTGEKVFLECVQDMDHENMFWYRQDPGLGLRLIYFSYDVKMKEKGDIPEGYSVSREKKERFSLILESASTNQTSMYLCASSSGQYNQPQHFGDGTRLSIL.

The chain carries TRBV5-1 and TRBJ1-2, with 7 bases fitting TRBD1. The V gene's germline CDR1 is SGHRS and CDR2 YFSETQ. This CDR3 is built from 14 residues. The V and J ends lost 4 bases and 4 bases, in that order; junction bases with no gene match: 7. The CDR3 region is CASSPGGIGYGYTF. CDR3 DNA sequence: TGCGCCAGCAGCCCAGGGGGGATCGGCTATGGCTACACCTTC.

In its sample, this clone was seen once. The gene calls are TRBV3-1 (or the pseudogene TRBV3-2) and TRBJ2-1; 12 bases align to TRBD2. Germline CDR1 LGHDT, CDR2 YNNKEL (reference sequence). This CDR3 comprises 20 residues. V was pared by 5 bases and J by 0 bases, with 14 bases of the junction left unmatched. CDR3 in DNA: TGTGCCAGCAGCTTCCTACCGGGACTAGCGGGCATGAGCTCCTACAATGAGCAGTTCTTC. It codes for CASSFLPGLAGMSSYNEQFF.

The rearrangement links TRBV4-1 to TRBJ2-7, with TRBD2 matching over 10 bases. In germline, CDR1 is MGHRA, CDR2 YSYEKL. Trimming removed 1 base from V and 5 bases from J; junction bases left unmatched: 5. This CDR3 region has 15 residues. In DNA, the CDR3 is TGCGCCAGCAGCCAAGGGGAACTAGCGGGGCACGAGCAGTACTTC. It encodes CASSQGELAGHEQYF.

The chain employs TRBV5-1 and TRBJ1-3; TRBD1 matches 8 bases. CDR1 and CDR2 (germline): SGHRS, YFSETQ. This CDR3 region has 16 residues. V was pared by 3 bases and J by 0 bases, with 5 bases of the junction left unmatched. Written as DNA, the CDR3 is TGCGCCAGCAGCTCTGGGACAGGAGCCTCTGGAAACACCATATATTTT. The encoded protein is CASSSGTGASGNTIYF.

The V gene is TRBV2, the J gene TRBJ1-4; D gene ambiguous. The V gene's germline CDR1 is SNHLY and CDR2 FYNNEI. V was shortened by 8 bases and J by 7 bases, with 5 bases between the two germline ends. The CDR3 is 10 amino acids. The CDR3 loop reads CASWSEKLFF. CDR3 nucleotide sequence: TGTGCCAGCTGGTCTGAAAAACTGTTTTTT.

This clone was counted many times. The V call is TRBV7-9, the J call TRBJ2-7; D unresolved. Trimming took off 2 bases at V and 0 bases at J, with 8 bases between the two ends. From germline, CDR1 is SEHNR and CDR2 FQNEAQ (reference sequence). The CDR3 consists of 14 residues. CDR3 coding DNA: TGTGCCAGCAGCTTATTGGGAAGCTCCTACGAGCAGTACTTC. Amino acids: CASSLLGSSYEQYF.

The chain recombines TRBV6-6 with TRBJ2-1, with 8 bases identical to TRBD2. Germline V gene lookup returns CDR1 MNHNY and CDR2 SVGAGI (reference sequence). This CDR3 has 14 residues. V was pared by 0 bases and J by 8 bases, with 3 bases of the junction left unmatched. In nucleotides, the CDR3 is TGTGCCAGCAGTTACTCGCCAGCGGGAGATGAGCAGTTCTTC. Encoded protein: CASSYSPAGDEQFF.

The rearrangement joins TRBV6-1 to TRBJ2-1; D is uncertain. Per germline, CDR1 MNHNS and CDR2 SASEGT. The CDR3 has 13 amino acids. Trimming cost V 2 bases and J 8 bases, with 10 bases left between them. CDR3 residues: CASSEKKWHEQFF. The DNA of the CDR3 is TGTGCCAGCAGTGAAAAAAAGTGGCATGAGCAGTTCTTC.

The CDR3 loop reads CASSIWQTNTEAFF. The DNA of the CDR3 is TGTGCCAGTAGTATTTGGCAGACTAACACTGAAGCTTTCTTT. The V gene is TRBV19, the J gene TRBJ1-1; the D is unclear. In germline, CDR1 is LNHDA, CDR2 SQIVND (reference sequence). V was pared by 3 bases and J by 2 bases, with 10 bases between. The CDR3 covers 14 residues.

In regard to this clone: In the same sample, other DNA sequences code for this CDR3. The rearrangement uses TRBV3-1 (or the pseudogene TRBV3-2) and TRBJ1-5, with D perhaps TRBD1 (5 bases). The V gene lost 4 bases and the J gene lost 2 bases, with 9 bases spanning the gap. This CDR3 is 14 amino acids long. Germline V gene data show CDR1 as LGHDT and CDR2 as YNNKEL (reference sequence). This CDR3 is CASSLTGGNQPQHF. CDR3 coding DNA: TGTGCCAGCAGCCTCACGGGGGGCAATCAGCCCCAGCATTTT.

The genes are TRBV10-2 and TRBJ2-7; 7 bases align to TRBD2. The CDR3 sequence is 13 residues long. Per germline, CDR1 WSHSY and CDR2 SAAADI. V shed 7 bases and J 9 bases; nucleotides not matched to a gene: 12. Written as DNA, the CDR3 is TGCGCCAGCATTTGGGCGGCGGGAGCCCCGCAGTACTTC. Its translation is CASIWAAGAPQYF.

The chain links TRBV27 to TRBJ2-5; tentative D call: TRBD2 (6 bases). Germline CDR1 and CDR2: MNHEY and SMNVEV (reference sequence). V was trimmed by 5 bases and J by 2 bases, leaving 12 bases between them. The CDR3 length is 14 residues. The CDR3 loop is CASSRSGTQETQYF. CDR3 coding DNA: TGTGCCAGCAGTCGGTCGGGGACTCAAGAGACCCAGTACTTC.

The genes are TRBV18 and TRBJ1-1; perhaps TRBD1 as D (5 bases). Germline V lookup: CDR1 KGHSH, CDR2 LQKENI. This CDR3 spans 14 amino acids. Trimming left V 1 base short and J 4 bases short, with 10 bases between. Here the CDR3 DNA reads TGTGCCAGCTCACCACAATGGGGCGGCACTGAAGCTTTCTTT. Translating gives CASSPQWGGTEAFF.

The J gene is TRBJ2-5, the V gene TRBV2; either TRBD1 or TRBD2 may fit D (5 bases each). The ends were cut back, 6 bases at V and 5 bases at J, with 25 bases in the middle. This CDR3 comprises 17 residues. CDR1 is SNHLY and CDR2 is FYNNEI in the germline V gene. CDR3 protein: CASRTGTTDLLAETQYF. Written as DNA, the CDR3 is TGTGCCAGCAGGACCGGGACGACGGACCTTTTGGCGGAGACCCAGTACTTC.